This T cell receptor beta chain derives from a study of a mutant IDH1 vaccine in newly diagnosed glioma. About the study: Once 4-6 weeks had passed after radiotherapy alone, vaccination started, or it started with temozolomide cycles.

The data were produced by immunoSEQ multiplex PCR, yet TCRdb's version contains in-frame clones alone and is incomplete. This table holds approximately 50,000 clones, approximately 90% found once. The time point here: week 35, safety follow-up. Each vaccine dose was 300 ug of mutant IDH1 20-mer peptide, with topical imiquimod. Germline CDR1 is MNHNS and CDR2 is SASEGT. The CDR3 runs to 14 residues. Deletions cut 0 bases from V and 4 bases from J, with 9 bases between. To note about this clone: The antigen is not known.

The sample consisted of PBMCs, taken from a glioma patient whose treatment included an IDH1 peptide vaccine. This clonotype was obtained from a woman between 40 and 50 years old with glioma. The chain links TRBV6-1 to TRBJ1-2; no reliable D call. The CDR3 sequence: CASSEANNGYGYTF. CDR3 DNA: TGTGCCAGCAGTGAAGCCAACAATGGCTATGGCTACACCTTC.